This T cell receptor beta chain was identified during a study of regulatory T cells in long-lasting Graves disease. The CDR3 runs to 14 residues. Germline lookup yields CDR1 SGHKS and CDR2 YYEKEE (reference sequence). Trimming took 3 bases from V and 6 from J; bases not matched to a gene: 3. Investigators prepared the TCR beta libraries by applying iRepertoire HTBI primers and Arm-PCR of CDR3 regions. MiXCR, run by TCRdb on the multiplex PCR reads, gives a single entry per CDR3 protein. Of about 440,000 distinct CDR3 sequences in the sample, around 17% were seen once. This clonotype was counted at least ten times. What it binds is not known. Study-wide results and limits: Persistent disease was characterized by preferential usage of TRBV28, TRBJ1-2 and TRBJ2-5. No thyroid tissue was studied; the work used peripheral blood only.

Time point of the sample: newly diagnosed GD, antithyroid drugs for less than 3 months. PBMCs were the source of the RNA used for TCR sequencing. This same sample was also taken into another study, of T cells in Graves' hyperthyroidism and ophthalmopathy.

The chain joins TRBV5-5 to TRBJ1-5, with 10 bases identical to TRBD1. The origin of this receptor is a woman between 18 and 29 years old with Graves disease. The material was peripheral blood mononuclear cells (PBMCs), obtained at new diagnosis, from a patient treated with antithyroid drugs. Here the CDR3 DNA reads TGTGCCAGCAGCTCTGGACAGGGGGGTCAGCCCCAGCATTTT. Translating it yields CASSSGQGGQPQHF.